The clone carrying this TCR beta chain was found once. The data are from a study of radiotherapy plus CTLA-4 blockade in lung cancer. The V gene's germline CDR1 is LGHNA and CDR2 YNFKEQ. The CDR3 consists of 16 residues. J lost 2 bases, V lost 5 bases, and 8 bases had no gene match. Assay used: immunoSEQ multiplex PCR; TCRdb lists only in-frame clones, some missing. The data contain 50,000 to 85,000 clones, over 75% of them singletons. The origin of this receptor is a human donor with non-small cell lung cancer who had a partial response to radiotherapy plus ipilimumab. This chain links TRBV4-2 with TRBJ1-3; 8 positions agree with TRBD1. Sample: peripheral blood, taken from a patient treated with radiotherapy plus ipilimumab. CDR3 DNA sequence: TGTGCCAGCAGCGACCAGACAGGGGATGCTGGAAACACCATATATTTT. It codes for CASSDQTGDAGNTIYF.